This TCR beta chain was sequenced in a study of T cell repertoires in cytomegalovirus infection. At the level of the study: Public TCR beta signatures indicated both CMV infection and matching HLA type. The study's findings and limits: Summed public TCR beta family frequency identified CMV carriers bearing the relevant HLA. The ex vivo response was dominated by HLA-C-restricted CMV-specific TCR beta clonotypes.

This clonotype has ten or more counts. Its antigen is unidentified. The ends were cut back, 8 bases at V and 2 bases at J, with 15 bases in the middle. This CDR3 has 14 residues. CDR1 LNHDA and CDR2 SQIVND come from the germline V gene (reference sequence). TCRdb processed the reads anew with MiXCR; each CDR3 protein has one entry. The data show about 180,000 distinct CDR3 sequences, around 15% seen once. The material sequenced was PBMCs. This chain connects TRBV19 to TRBJ2-5; tentative D call: TRBD2 (6 bases). The TCR was taken from a human donor in good health (CMV status not recorded). Some clones in this sample may be carry-over from other donors' samples. Here the CDR3 reads CASRPGLEQETQYF. Here the CDR3 DNA reads TGTGCCAGTCGCCCGGGACTTGAACAAGAGACCCAGTACTTC.